The entry that follows covers one T cell receptor (beta chain) sequence. CDR1 and CDR2 from the germline V gene are GTSNPN and SVGIG (reference sequence). The CDR3 runs 13 residues. J gave up 10 bases and V 2 bases, and 7 bases lay outside the gene matches. All trial patients relapsed after autologous stem cell transplantation. Sequenced by immunoSEQ multiplex PCR; TCRdb stores in-frame clones only, minus some. The table shows 55,000 to 75,000 clones, with more than 85% occurring only once. These data come from a study of PD-1 blockade in classical Hodgkin lymphoma. The J gene is TRBJ2-1, the V gene TRBV30, with 8 bases lining up with TRBD2. The source is a human donor with classical Hodgkin lymphoma. Sequencing used peripheral blood mononuclear cells (PBMCs), obtained at baseline. CDR3 sequence (DNA): TGTGCCTGGAGTAGAGCGGGAGTTCGCGAGCAGTTCTTC. Translation gives CAWSRAGVREQFF.